This TCR beta chain was retrieved from a study of beta chain features in type 1 diabetes. Study findings and constraints: For type 1 diabetes patients, VDJ junctions showed fewer insertions and more deletions.

The CDR3 has 17 residues. Germline V lookup: CDR1 SGHTA, CDR2 FQGNSA. The V gene end was trimmed by 5 bases and the J gene end by 2 bases; junction bases not matched to a gene: 8. Only a few counts were recorded for this clone. Its antigen is currently unknown. CD45RO/CCR7/CD25/CD127/CD95/CD27 separated CD4+ naive, central memory, regulatory and stem cell-like memory cells by sorting. TCRB transcripts that were expressed got sequenced, as all of the isolated RNA had been reverse transcribed. Approximately 3.7 million reads per sample on average were obtained from naive, central memory and regulatory T cell samples. Sequencing used immunoSEQ multiplex PCR; TCRdb keeps in-frame clones, though not all of them. The data hold 900,000 or so clones, with about 17% observed a single time.

The V gene is TRBV7-2, the J gene TRBJ2-6; 8 bases are shared with TRBD1. Input material: naive CD4+ T cells from blood. The clonotype originates from a woman under 30 in good health. The CDR3 DNA reads TGTGCCAGCAGCCCCGGACAGGGAAGGGCTGGGGCCAACGTCCTGACTTTC. Its translation is CASSPGQGRAGANVLTF.